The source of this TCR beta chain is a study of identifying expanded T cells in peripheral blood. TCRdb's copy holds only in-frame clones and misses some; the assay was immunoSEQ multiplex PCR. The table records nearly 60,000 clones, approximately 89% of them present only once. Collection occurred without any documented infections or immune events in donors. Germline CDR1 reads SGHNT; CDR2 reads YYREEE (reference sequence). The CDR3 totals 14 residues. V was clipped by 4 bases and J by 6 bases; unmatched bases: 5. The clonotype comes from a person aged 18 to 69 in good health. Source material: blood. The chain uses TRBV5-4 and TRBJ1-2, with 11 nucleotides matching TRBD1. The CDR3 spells CASSQDRGRDGYTF. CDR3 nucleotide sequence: TGTGCCAGCAGCCAGGACAGGGGGCGGGATGGCTACACCTTC. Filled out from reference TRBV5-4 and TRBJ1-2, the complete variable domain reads ETGVTQSPTHLIKTRGQQVTLRCSSQSGHNTVSWYQQALGQGPQFIFQYYREEENGRGNFPPRFSGLQFPNYSSELNVNALELDDSALYLCASSQDRGRDGYTFGSGTRLTVV.